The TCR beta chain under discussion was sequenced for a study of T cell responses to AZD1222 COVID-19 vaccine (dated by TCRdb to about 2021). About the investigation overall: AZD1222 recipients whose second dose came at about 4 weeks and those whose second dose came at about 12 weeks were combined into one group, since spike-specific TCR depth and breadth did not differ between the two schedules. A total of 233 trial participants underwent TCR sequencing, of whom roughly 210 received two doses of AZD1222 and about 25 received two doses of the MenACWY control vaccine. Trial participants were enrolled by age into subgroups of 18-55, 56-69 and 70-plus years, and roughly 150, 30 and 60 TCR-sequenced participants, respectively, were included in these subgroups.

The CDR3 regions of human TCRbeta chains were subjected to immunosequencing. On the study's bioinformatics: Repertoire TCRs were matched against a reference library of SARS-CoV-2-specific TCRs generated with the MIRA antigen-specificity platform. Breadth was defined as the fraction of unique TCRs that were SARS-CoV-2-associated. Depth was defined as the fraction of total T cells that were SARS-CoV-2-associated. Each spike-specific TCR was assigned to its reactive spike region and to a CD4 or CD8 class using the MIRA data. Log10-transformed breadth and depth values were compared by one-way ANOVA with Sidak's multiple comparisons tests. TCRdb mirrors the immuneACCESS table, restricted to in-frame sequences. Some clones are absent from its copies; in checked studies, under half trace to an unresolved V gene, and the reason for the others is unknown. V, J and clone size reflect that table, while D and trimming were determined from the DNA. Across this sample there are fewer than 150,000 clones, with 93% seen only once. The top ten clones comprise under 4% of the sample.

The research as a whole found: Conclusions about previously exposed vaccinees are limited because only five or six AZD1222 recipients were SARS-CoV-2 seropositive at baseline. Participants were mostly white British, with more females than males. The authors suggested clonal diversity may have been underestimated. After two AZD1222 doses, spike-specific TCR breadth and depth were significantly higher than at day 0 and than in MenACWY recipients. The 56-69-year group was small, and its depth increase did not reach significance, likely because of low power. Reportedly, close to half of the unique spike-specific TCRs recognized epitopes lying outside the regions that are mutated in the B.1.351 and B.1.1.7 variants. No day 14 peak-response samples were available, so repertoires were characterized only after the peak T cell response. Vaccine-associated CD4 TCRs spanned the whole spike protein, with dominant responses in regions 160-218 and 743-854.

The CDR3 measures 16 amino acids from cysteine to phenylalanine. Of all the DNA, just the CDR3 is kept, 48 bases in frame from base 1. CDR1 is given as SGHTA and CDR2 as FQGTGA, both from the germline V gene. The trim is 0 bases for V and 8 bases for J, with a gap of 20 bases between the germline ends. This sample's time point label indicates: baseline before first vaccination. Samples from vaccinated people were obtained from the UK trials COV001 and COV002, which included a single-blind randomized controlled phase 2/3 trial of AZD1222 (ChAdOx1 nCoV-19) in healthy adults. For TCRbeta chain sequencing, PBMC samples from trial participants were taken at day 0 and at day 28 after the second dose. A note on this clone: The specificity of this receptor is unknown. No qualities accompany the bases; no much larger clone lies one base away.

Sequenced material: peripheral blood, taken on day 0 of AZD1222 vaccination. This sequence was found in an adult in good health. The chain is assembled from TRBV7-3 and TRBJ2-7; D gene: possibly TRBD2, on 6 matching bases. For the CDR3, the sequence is CASSLTPGGSGGKQYF. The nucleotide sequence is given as TGTGCCAGCAGCTTAACCCCAGGAGGGAGCGGAGGCAAGCAGTACTTC.